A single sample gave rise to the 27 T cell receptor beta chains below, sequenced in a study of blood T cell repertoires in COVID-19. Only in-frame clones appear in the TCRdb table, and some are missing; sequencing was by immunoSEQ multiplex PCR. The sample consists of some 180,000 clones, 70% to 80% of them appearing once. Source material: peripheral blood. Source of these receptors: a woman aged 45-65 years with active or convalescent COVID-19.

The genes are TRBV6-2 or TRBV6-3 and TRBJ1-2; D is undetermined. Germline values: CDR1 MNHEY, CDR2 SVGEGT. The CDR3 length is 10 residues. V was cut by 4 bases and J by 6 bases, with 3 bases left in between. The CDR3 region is CASSSNGYTF. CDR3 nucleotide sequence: TGTGCCAGCAGTTCAAATGGCTACACCTTC.

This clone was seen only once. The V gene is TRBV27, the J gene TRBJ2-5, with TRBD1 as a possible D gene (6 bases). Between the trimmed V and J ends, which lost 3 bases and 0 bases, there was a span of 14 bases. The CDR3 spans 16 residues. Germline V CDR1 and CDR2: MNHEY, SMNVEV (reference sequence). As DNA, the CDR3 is TGTGCCAGCAGTTTGCTCTGGGACAACAACCAAGAGACCCAGTACTTC. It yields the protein CASSLLWDNNQETQYF.

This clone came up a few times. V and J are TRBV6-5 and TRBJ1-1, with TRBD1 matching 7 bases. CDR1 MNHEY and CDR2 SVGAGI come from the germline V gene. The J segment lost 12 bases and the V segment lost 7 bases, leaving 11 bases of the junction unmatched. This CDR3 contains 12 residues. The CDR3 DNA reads TGTGCCAGCACGAAACAGGGGATGAGGTCTTTCTTT. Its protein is CASTKQGMRSFF.

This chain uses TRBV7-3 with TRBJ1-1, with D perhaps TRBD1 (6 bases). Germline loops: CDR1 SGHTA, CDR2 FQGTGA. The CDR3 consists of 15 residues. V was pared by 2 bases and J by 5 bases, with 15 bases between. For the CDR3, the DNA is TGTGCCAGCAGCTTAGGGGGTACAGGGAGAACTGAAGCTTTCTTT. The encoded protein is CASSLGGTGRTEAFF. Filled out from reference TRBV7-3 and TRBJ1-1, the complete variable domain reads GAGVSQTPSNKVTEKGKYVELRCDPISGHTALYWYRQSLGQGPEFLIYFQGTGAADDSGLPNDRFFAVRPEGSVSTLKIQRTERGDSAVYLCASSLGGTGRTEAFFGQGTRLTVV.

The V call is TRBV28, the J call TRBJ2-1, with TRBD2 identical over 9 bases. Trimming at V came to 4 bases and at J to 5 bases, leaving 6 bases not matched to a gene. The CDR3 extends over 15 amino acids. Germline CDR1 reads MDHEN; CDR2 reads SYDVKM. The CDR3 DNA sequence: TGTGCCAGCAGTTCTAGCGGGAAGGGGAACAATGAGCAGTTCTTC. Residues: CASSSSGKGNNEQFF.

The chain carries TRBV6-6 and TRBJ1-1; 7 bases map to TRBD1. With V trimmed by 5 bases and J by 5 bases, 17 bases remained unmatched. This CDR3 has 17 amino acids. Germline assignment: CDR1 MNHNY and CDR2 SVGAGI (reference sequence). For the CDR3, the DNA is TGTGCCAGCAGTCGTGGAGGACAGGTTCTAACTCGGACTGAAGCTTTCTTT. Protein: CASSRGGQVLTRTEAFF.

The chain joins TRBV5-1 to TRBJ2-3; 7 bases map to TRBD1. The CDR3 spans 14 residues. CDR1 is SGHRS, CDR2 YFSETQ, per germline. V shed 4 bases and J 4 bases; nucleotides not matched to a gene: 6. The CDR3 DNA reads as TGCGCCAGCAGCATCGGGACAGTCCCAGATACGCAGTATTTT. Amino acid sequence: CASSIGTVPDTQYF.

The CDR3 loop reads CASSPTGEEDYGYTF. The CDR3 DNA reads as TGTGCCAGCAGTCCAACAGGGGAGGAGGACTATGGCTACACCTTC. The rearrangement joins TRBV27 to TRBJ1-2, with TRBD1 identical over 7 bases. Germline-derived CDR1 and CDR2 are MNHEY and SMNVEV (reference sequence). This CDR3 is 15 amino acids long. Trimming took 5 bases from V and 3 from J; bases not matched to a gene: 9.

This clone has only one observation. As DNA, the CDR3 is TGTGCCAGCAGTGACTCGAGGGTGGGTGAGCAGTTCTTC. This encodes CASSDSRVGEQFF. The rearrangement joins TRBV6-4 to TRBJ2-1; D possibly corresponds to TRBD2 (5 bases). This CDR3 is built from 13 residues. Germline V lookup: CDR1 MRHNA, CDR2 SNTAGT. Trimming removed 0 bases at V and 9 bases at J, with 9 bases between.

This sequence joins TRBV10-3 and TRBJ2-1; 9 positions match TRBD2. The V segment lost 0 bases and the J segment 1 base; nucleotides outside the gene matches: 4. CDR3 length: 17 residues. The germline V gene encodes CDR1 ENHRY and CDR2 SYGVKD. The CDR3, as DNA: TGTGCCATCAGTGAGTCAGCTAGCGGGGCGTCCTACAATGAGCAGTTCTTC. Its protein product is CAISESASGASYNEQFF.

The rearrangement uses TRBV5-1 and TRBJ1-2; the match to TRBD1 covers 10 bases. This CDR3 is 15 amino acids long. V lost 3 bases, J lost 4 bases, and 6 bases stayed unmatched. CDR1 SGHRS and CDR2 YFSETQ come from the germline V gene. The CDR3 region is CASSYGTGVIYGYTF. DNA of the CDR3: TGCGCCAGCAGCTACGGGACAGGGGTGATCTATGGCTACACCTTC.

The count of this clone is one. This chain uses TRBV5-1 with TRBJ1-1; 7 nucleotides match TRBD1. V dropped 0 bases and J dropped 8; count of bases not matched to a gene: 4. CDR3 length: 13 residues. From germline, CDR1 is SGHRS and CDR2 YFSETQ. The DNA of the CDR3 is TGCGCCAGCAGCTTGGCCGGGGACAGAGAAGCTTTCTTT. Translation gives CASSLAGDREAFF.

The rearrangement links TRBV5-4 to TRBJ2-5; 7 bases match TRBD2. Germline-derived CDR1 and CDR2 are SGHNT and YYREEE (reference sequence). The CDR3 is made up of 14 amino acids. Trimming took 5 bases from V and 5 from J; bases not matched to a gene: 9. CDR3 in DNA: TGTGCCAGCAGTTGGGGGGGGGTGGACGAGACCCAGTACTTC. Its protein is CASSWGGVDETQYF.

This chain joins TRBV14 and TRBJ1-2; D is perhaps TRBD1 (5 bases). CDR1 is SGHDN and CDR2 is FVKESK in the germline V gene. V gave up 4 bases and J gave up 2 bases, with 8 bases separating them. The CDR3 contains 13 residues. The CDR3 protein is CASSLGGNYGYTF. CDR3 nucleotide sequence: TGTGCCAGCAGCCTCGGGGGAAACTATGGCTACACCTTC. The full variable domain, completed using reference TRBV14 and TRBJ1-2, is EAGVTQFPSHSVIEKGQTVTLRCDPISGHDNLYWYRRVMGKEIKFLLHFVKESKQDESGMPNNRFLAERTGGTYSTLKVQPAELEDSGVYFCASSLGGNYGYTFGSGTRLTVV.

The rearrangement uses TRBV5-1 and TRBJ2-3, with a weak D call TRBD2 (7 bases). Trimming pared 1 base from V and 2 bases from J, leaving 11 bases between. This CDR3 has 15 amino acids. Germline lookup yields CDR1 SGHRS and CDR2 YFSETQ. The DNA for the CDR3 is TGCGCCAGCAGCTTGAGGGGGGGAAACACAGATACGCAGTATTTT. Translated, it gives CASSLRGGNTDTQYF. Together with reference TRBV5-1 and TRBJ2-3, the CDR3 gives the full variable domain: KAGVTQTPRYLIKTRGQQVTLSCSPISGHRSVSWYQQTPGQGLQFLFEYFSETQRNKGNFPGRFSGRQFSNSRSEMNVSTLELGDSALYLCASSLRGGNTDTQYFGPGTRLTVL.

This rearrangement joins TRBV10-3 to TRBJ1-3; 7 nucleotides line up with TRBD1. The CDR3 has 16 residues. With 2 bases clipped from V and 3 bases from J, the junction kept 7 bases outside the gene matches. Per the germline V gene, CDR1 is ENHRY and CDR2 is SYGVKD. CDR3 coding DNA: TGTGCCATCAGTGAGGGGGACAGAGAGCTTGGAAACACCATATATTTT. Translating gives CAISEGDRELGNTIYF.

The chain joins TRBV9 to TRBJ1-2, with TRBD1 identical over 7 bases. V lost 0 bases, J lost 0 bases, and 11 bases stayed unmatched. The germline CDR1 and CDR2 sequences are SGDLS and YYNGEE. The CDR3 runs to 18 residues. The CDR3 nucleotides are TGTGCCAGCAGCGTAGACGGACAGGTCGGTCTAGCTAACTATGGCTACACCTTC. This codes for CASSVDGQVGLANYGYTF.

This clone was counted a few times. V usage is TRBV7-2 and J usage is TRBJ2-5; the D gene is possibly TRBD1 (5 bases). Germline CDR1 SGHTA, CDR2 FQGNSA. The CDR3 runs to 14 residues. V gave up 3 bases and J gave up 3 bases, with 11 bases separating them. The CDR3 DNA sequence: TGTGCCAGCAGCTTTTTCGGCAGGGAAGAGACCCAGTACTTC. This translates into CASSFFGREETQYF.

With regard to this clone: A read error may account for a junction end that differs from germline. CDR3 in DNA: TGCAGCAGCAACAGGGGGAACGCTGAAGCTTTCTTT. Its protein product is CSSNRGNAEAFF. The J gene is TRBJ1-1, the V gene TRBV29-1; 8 bases align to TRBD1. The CDR3 has 12 amino acids. CDR1 and CDR2 (germline): SQVTM, ANQGSEA.

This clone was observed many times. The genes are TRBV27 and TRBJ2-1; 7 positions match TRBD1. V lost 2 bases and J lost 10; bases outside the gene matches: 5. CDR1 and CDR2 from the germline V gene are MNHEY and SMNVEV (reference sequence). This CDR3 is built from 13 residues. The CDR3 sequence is CASSLKGAREQFF. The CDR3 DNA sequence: TGTGCCAGCAGTTTAAAGGGGGCCAGGGAGCAGTTCTTC.

CDR3 loop: CASSLAGGGGANNEQFF. Written as DNA, the CDR3 is TGCGCCAGCAGCTTGGCGGGTGGCGGGGGGGCAAACAATGAGCAGTTCTTC. This chain joins TRBV5-1 and TRBJ2-1; 9 bases map to TRBD2. Germline assignment: CDR1 SGHRS and CDR2 YFSETQ. The CDR3 sequence is 17 residues long. J gave up 5 bases and V 0 bases, and 9 bases lay outside the gene matches.

CDR3 residues: CASSFAGTGVEKLFF. CDR3 in DNA: TGTGCCAGCAGTTTCGCCGGGACAGGGGTCGAAAAACTGTTTTTT. The chain joins TRBV28 to TRBJ1-4; 10 bases agree with TRBD1. CDR1 and CDR2 from the germline V gene are MDHEN and SYDVKM. This CDR3 has 15 residues. Unmatched junction bases numbered 6, after V lost 3 bases and J lost 8 bases. Drawing the rest from reference TRBV28 and TRBJ1-4, the complete variable domain is DVKVTQSSRYLVKRTGEKVFLECVQDMDHENMFWYRQDPGLGLRLIYFSYDVKMKEKGDIPEGYSVSREKKERFSLILESASTNQTSMYLCASSFAGTGVEKLFFGSGTQLSVL.

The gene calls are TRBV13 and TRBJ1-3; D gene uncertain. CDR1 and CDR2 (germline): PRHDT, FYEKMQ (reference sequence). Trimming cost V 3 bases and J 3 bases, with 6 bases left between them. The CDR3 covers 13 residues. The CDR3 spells CASSFSGGNTIYF. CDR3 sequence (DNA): TGTGCCAGCAGCTTTTCGGGTGGAAACACCATATATTTT.

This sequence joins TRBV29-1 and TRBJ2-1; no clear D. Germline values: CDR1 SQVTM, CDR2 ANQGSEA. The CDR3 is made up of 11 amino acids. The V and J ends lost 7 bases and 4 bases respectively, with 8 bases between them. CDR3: CSALQYNEQFF. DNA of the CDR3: TGCAGCGCCCTACAGTACAATGAGCAGTTCTTC.

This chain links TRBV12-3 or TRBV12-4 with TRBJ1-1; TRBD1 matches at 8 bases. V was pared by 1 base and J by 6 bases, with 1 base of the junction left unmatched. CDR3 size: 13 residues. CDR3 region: CASSLDRGSEAFF. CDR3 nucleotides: TGTGCCAGCAGTTTAGACAGGGGGTCTGAAGCTTTCTTT.

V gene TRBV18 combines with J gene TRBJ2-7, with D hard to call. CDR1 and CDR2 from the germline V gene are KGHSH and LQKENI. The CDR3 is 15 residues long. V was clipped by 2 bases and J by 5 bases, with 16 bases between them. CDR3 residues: CASSPTGPNADEQYF. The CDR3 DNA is TGTGCCAGCTCACCAACGGGTCCCAACGCCGACGAGCAGTACTTC.

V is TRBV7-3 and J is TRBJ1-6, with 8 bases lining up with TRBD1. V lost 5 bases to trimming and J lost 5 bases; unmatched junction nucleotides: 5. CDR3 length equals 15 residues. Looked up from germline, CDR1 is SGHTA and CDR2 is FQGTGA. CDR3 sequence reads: CASSTTGEDNSPLHF. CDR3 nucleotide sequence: TGTGCCAGCAGCACGACAGGGGAGGATAATTCACCCCTCCACTTT.